There are many counts of the clone carrying this T cell receptor (beta chain). Its antigen remains unknown. The sample is drawn from a study of T-cell reconstitution after alpha-beta-depleted transplantation in children. Study observations and caveats: The high TCRbeta diversity at day 60 in some patients came from surviving recipient T cells and thymic progenitors. T-cell numbers and diversity one year post-transplant derived largely from freshly generated T cells.

With V trimmed by 4 bases and J by 10 bases, 3 bases remained unmatched. The CDR3 contains 12 residues. The TCRbeta library was prepared with unique molecular identifiers. TCRdb re-called the PCR reads through MiXCR, storing one row per CDR3 protein. The sample lists over 200,000 distinct CDR3 sequences; about a tenth were seen once. This clonotype originated in a child less than two years old with acute myeloid leukemia, due to receive a stem cell transplant. The sequences come from PBMCs, collected before TCRalphabeta/CD19-depleted stem cell transplant. The chain combines TRBV12-3 or TRBV12-4 with TRBJ1-1, with 10 nucleotides matching TRBD1. The CDR3 here is CASSSGQGGAFF. As DNA, the CDR3 is TGTGCCAGCAGTTCAGGACAGGGGGGAGCTTTCTTT.